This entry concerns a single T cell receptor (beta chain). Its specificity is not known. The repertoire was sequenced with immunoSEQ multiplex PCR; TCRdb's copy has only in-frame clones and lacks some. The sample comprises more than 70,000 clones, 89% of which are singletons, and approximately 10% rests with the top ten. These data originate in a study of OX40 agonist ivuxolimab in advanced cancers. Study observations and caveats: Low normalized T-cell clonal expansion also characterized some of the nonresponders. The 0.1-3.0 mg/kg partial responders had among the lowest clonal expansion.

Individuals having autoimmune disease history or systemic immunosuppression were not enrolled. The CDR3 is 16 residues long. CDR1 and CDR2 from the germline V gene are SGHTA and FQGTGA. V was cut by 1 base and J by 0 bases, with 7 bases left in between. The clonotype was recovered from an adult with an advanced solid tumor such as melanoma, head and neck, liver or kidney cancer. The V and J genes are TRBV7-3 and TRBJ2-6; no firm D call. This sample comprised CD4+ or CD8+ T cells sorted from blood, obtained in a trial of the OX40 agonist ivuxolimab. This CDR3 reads CASSLRWSSGANVLTF. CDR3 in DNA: TGTGCCAGCAGCTTAAGGTGGTCCTCTGGGGCCAACGTCCTGACTTTC. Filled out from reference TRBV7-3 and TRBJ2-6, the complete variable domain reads GAGVSQTPSNKVTEKGKYVELRCDPISGHTALYWYRQSLGQGPEFLIYFQGTGAADDSGLPNDRFFAVRPEGSVSTLKIQRTERGDSAVYLCASSLRWSSGANVLTFGAGSRLTVL.